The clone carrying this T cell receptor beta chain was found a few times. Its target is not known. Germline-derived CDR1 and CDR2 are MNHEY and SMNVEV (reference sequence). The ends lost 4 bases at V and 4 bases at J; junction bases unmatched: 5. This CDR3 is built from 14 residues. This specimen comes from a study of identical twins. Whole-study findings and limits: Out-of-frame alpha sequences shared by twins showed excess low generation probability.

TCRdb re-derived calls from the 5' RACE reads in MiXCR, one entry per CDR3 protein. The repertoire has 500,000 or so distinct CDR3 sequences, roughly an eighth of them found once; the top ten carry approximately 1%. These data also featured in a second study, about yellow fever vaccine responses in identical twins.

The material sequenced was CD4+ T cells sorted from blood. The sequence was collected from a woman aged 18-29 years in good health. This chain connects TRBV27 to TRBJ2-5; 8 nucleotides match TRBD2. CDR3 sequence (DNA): TGTGCCAGCAGTTGGTTAGCGGGACGAGAGACCCAGTACTTC. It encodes CASSWLAGRETQYF.